The entry that follows covers one T cell receptor (beta chain) sequence. Its antigen is not identified. Trimming cost V 4 bases and J 2 bases, with 15 bases left between them. CDR1 is SGHRS and CDR2 is YFSETQ in the germline V gene. This CDR3 region has 15 residues. This entry comes from a study of cytomegalovirus exposure and HLA in healthy donors. There were likely unrecorded immune exposures, though donors were nominally healthy when sampled. In the PCR, 60 Vbeta and 13 Jbeta primers were used. Method: immunoSEQ multiplex PCR; TCRdb's copy keeps in-frame clones and lacks some. The sample lists around 160,000 clones, around 78% occurring once. Study-level points and caveats: It was likely that a cluster of highly shared sequence variants was a sequencing artifact. Specificity for CMV antigens was confirmed in vitro for three of the CMV-associated chains. A later analysis showed that HLA-associated TCR beta chains had undergone more clonal expansion than equally common others.

This clonotype originated in a middle-aged woman in good health and CMV-seronegative. The sample comprised PBMCs. This chain joins TRBV5-1 and TRBJ1-1; no definite D call. CDR3 coding DNA: TGCGCCAGCAGCATGACGGTTGGGCTCAACACTGAAGCTTTCTTT. It is translated as CASSMTVGLNTEAFF.